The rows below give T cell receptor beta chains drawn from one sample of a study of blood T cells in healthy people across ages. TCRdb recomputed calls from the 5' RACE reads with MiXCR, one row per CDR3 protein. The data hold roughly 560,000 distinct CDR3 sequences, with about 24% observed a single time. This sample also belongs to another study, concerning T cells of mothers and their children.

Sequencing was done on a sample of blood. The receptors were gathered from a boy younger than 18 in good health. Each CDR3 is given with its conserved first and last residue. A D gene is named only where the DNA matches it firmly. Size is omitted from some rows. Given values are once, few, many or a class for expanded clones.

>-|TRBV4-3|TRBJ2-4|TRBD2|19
TGCGCCAGCAGCCAAGACCAATACGAACTAGCGGGAGCCAAAAACATTCAGTACTTC
CASSQDQYELAGAKNIQYF
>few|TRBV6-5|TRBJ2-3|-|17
TGTGCCAGCAGTTACACCGGGTTCGAGAAGGGGGGAGATACGCAGTATTTT
CASSYTGFEKGGDTQYF
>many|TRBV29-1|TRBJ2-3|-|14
TGCAGCGTTGACGGCCCGATTCGCACAGATACGCAGTATTTT
CSVDGPIRTDTQYF
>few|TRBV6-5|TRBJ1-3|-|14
TGTGCCAGCAGGGCAGGGAGCTCTGGAAACACCATATATTTT
CASRAGSSGNTIYF
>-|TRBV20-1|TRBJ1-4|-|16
TGCAGTGCTAGGAATATTGTGGGGTTGTCTAATGAAAAACTGTTTTTT
CSARNIVGLSNEKLFF
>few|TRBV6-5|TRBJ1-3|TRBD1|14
TGTGCCAGCAGTTACTCGAAGGGACAGGGGACCATATATTTT
CASSYSKGQGTIYF
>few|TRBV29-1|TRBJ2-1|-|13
TGCAGCGCTCAACTAGGGACCTACAATGAGCAGTTCTTC
CSAQLGTYNEQFF
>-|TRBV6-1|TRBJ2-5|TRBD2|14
TGTGCCAGCACAGCGGGAGGACGGCCAGAGACCCAGTACTTC
CASTAGGRPETQYF
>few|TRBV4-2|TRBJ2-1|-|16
TGTGCCAGCAGCCAAGTGAGGATTAGCTCCTACAATGAGCAGTTCTTC
CASSQVRISSYNEQFF
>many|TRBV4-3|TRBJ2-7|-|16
TGCGCCAGCAGCCAATATATAGGGGCCCGTTCCTACGAGCAGTACTTC
CASSQYIGARSYEQYF
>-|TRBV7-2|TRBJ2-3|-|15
TGTGCCAGCAGCCAGGAGGGGGGGGTCACAGATACGCAGTATTTT
CASSQEGGVTDTQYF
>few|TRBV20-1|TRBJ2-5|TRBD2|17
TGCAGTGCTAGAGATCTTAGGACTAGCGGGGGCCAAGAGACCCAGTACTTC
CSARDLRTSGGQETQYF
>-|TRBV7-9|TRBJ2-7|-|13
TGTGCCAGCAGCCCCATAGGATCTAACGAGCAGTACTTC
CASSPIGSNEQYF
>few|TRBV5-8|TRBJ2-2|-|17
TGTGCCAGCAGCGCAGGTGTCGGGAGAACGGGTAGCGGGGAGCTGTTTTTT
CASSAGVGRTGSGELFF
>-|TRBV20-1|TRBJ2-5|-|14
TGCAGTGCTATACGCAGGGGGGTAGGGGAGACCCAGTACTTC
CSAIRRGVGETQYF
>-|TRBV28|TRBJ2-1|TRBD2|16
TGTGCCAGCAGCAGCGGGGGGGCCGGCTCCTACAATGAGCAGTTCTTC
CASSSGGAGSYNEQFF
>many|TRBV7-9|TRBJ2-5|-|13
TGTGCCAGCAGCCCCGCTGGATTGGAGACCCAGTACTTC
CASSPAGLETQYF
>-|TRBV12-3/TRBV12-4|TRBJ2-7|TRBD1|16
TGTGCCAGCAGCTCGACAGACAGGGGCCGAACCTACGAGCAGTACTTC
CASSSTDRGRTYEQYF
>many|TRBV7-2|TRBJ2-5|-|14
TGTGCCAGCAGCGGGCCGCAGGGTGGTGAGACCCAGTACTTC
CASSGPQGGETQYF
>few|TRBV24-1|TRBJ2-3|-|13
TGTGCCACCAGTGTTCTAGCTGGAGATACGCAGTATTTT
CATSVLAGDTQYF
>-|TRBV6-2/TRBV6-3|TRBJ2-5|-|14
TGTGCCAGCAATTACGGAGGGGTTCGGGAGACCCAGTACTTC
CASNYGGVRETQYF
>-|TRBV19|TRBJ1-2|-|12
TGTGCCAGTAGTATCGATGGACAGATATACACCTTC
CASSIDGQIYTF
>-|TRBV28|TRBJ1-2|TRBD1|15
TGTGCCAGCAGTCTCCTGCGGACAGGGTTTCATGGCTACACCTTC
CASSLLRTGFHGYTF
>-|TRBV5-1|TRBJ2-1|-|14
TGCGCCAGCAGCTTGGATCGGGGTTCGGGTGAGCAGTTCTTC
CASSLDRGSGEQFF
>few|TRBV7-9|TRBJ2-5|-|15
TGTGCCAGCAGCTTAATAGGAATCGACCAAGAGACCCAGTACTTC
CASSLIGIDQETQYF
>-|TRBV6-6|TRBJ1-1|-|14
TGTGCCAGCTGGAACGGGGCTCCAGGGGCTGAAGCTTTCTTT
CASWNGAPGAEAFF
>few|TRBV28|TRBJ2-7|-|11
TGTGCCGCAAGGGGGATCTACGAGCAGTACTTC
CAARGIYEQYF
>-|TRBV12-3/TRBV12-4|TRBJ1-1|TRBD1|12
TGTGCCAGCAGGACCGACAGGGGAGAGGCTTTCTTT
CASRTDRGEAFF
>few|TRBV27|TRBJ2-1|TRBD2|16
TGTGCCAGCAGTTGGGGTAGCGGGGGGGCTGGCAATGAGCAGTTCTTC
CASSWGSGGAGNEQFF